A selection of T cell receptor beta chains follows, all from one sample in a study of control samples from healthy donors and cancer patients. Sequenced by immunoSEQ multiplex PCR; TCRdb stores in-frame clones only, minus some. Among roughly 55,000 clones, roughly 90% were seen once, and the ten largest hold roughly 1.6%. The sequencing sample was made of PBMCs. Receptors were obtained from a man between 40 and 49 years old with colorectal cancer. The CDR3 runs from the conserved cysteine through the conserved F or W. A D gene is named only where the DNA matches it firmly. Rows give clone size only sometimes, using once, few, many, or a class for an expanded clone.

J gene: TRBJ1-2
D gene: -
V gene: TRBV30
clone size: -
CDR3 DNA: TGTGCCTGGAGAGCGAGTGGGTCCTATGGCTACACCTTC
CDR3 protein: CAWRASGSYGYTF

J gene: TRBJ2-5
D gene: -
V gene: TRBV18
clone size: -
CDR3 DNA: TGTGCCAGCTCACCGTCCTATCAGGGAGAGACCCAGTACTTC
CDR3 protein: CASSPSYQGETQYF

J gene: TRBJ2-7
D gene: -
V gene: TRBV7-3
clone size: once
CDR3 DNA: TGTGCCAGCAGCTTAAAGGGAGGAGTGGAGCAGTACTTC
CDR3 protein: CASSLKGGVEQYF

J gene: TRBJ2-1
D gene: -
V gene: TRBV10-2
clone size: -
CDR3 DNA: TGCGCCAGCAGTGTTCCTCGGACATACAATGAGCAGTTCTTC
CDR3 protein: CASSVPRTYNEQFF

J gene: TRBJ2-7
D gene: -
V gene: TRBV15
clone size: once
CDR3 DNA: TGTGCCACCAGCAGACCTTCAATTACAGGGCTAGAGCAGTACTTC
CDR3 protein: CATSRPSITGLEQYF

J gene: TRBJ1-1
D gene: -
V gene: TRBV30
clone size: -
CDR3 DNA: TGTGCCTGGAGTGTAAGGCGAGGACAGACGAACACTGAAGCTTTCTTT
CDR3 protein: CAWSVRRGQTNTEAFF

J gene: TRBJ2-7
D gene: -
V gene: TRBV25-1
clone size: -
CDR3 DNA: TGTGCCAGCAGCCTAGGGAGGTACGAGCAGTACTTC
CDR3 protein: CASSLGRYEQYF

J gene: TRBJ2-3
D gene: -
V gene: TRBV3-1/TRBV3-2
clone size: -
CDR3 DNA: TGTGCCAGCAGTTCCGCGGGCGCAGATACGCAGTATTTT
CDR3 protein: CASSSAGADTQYF

J gene: TRBJ2-7
D gene: -
V gene: TRBV5-1
clone size: -
CDR3 DNA: TGCGCCAGCAGTGTGCAGGCCCACGAGCAGTACTTC
CDR3 protein: CASSVQAHEQYF

J gene: TRBJ1-1
D gene: -
V gene: TRBV7-3
clone size: -
CDR3 DNA: TGTGCCAGCCGACCTGATGGGACCCTTAGCACTGAAGCTTTCTTT
CDR3 protein: CASRPDGTLSTEAFF

J gene: TRBJ1-5
D gene: -
V gene: TRBV3-1/TRBV3-2
clone size: -
CDR3 DNA: TGTGCCAGCAGCCAAGATCCGAGGGGAACTCAGCCCCAGCATTTT
CDR3 protein: CASSQDPRGTQPQHF

J gene: TRBJ2-1
D gene: -
V gene: TRBV3-1/TRBV3-2
clone size: -
CDR3 DNA: TGTGCCAGCAGTCGCACGGCAGGGGTTGGTGATGAGCAGTTCTTC
CDR3 protein: CASSRTAGVGDEQFF

J gene: TRBJ2-1
D gene: -
V gene: TRBV7-2
clone size: -
CDR3 DNA: TGTGCCAGCAGCTTAGCTGGGGGACTCCAAGGGAATGAGCAGTTCTTC
CDR3 protein: CASSLAGGLQGNEQFF

J gene: TRBJ2-7
D gene: -
V gene: TRBV5-1
clone size: -
CDR3 DNA: TGCGCCAGCAGCATTGACAGAAACTACGAGCAGTACTTC
CDR3 protein: CASSIDRNYEQYF